Below, one T cell receptor (beta chain) is given with its context. CDR1 and CDR2 from the germline V gene are KGHSH and LQKENI. The CDR3 contains 16 residues. Trimming took off 3 bases at V and 3 bases at J, with 18 bases between the two ends. These data are taken from a study of blood T cell repertoires in COVID-19. Study background: Specimens from acute and convalescent COVID-19 originated in the United States, Italy and Spain. Sample material is recorded as cDNA or gDNA derived from T cells, B-cell-depleted T cells, or PBMCs.

Study processing details: Estimation of nucleated cell counts was performed using reference gene primer amplification. Repertoires were generated with immunoSEQ multiplex PCR, while TCRdb's copy carries only in-frame clones and drops some. D and trimming were read from the DNA, whereas the V and J calls and clone size are those reported in that table. The sample carries about 190,000 clones, 70% to 90% recorded once. The chain uses TRBV18 and TRBJ2-7; perhaps TRBD1 as D (5 bases). This clonotype was obtained from a human donor in a cohort sampled during active COVID-19. The sample consisted of peripheral blood. CDR3 residues: CASSPPGRTYNYEQYF. CDR3 nucleotide sequence: TGTGCCAGCTCACCCCCAGGCAGGACATACAACTACGAGCAGTACTTC. The full variable domain, its missing parts supplied by reference TRBV18 and TRBJ2-7, is NAGVMQNPRHLVRRRGQEARLRCSPMKGHSHVYWYRQLPEEGLKFMVYLQKENIIDESGMPKERFSAEFPKEGPSILRIQQVVRGDSAAYFCASSPPGRTYNYEQYFGPGTRLTVT.